This entry describes one T cell receptor beta chain. CDR1 SQVTM and CDR2 ANQGSEA come from the germline V gene. CDR3 length: 15 residues. V dropped 3 bases and J dropped 4 bases, with 18 bases sitting between them. Treatment noted: roughly 19 received Ad26.COV2.S at low or high dose, single or two shots; a few received placebo; per-sample allocation not given. It was on day 63 after the first vaccine or placebo injection that samples were taken. An adult aged 18-55 years in Boston served as the donor. This specimen comes from a study of Ad26.COV2.S vaccination and SARS-CoV-2 variants. Clones were sequenced by immunoSEQ multiplex PCR, and TCRdb holds only the in-frame ones, with some missing. The sample has about 320,000 clones; 85% to 90% are singletons.

V usage is TRBV29-1 and J usage is TRBJ1-1; D may be TRBD1 (6 bases). The sequence came from a person between 18 and 65 years old who received the Ad26.COV2.S COVID-19 vaccine or a placebo. The starting material was peripheral blood, obtained in a trial of Ad26.COV2.S vaccine versus placebo. For the CDR3, the DNA is TGCAGCGTTGACCTTCTCGAGGGGGGACCCACTGAAGCTTTCTTT. Translation gives CSVDLLEGGPTEAFF. The full variable domain, with the rest looked up from reference TRBV29-1 and TRBJ1-1, is SAVISQKPSRDICQRGTSLTIQCQVDSQVTMMFWYRQQPGQSLTLIATANQGSEATYESGFVIDKFPISRPNLTFSTLTVSNMSPEDSSIYLCSVDLLEGGPTEAFFGQGTRLTVV.